This TCR beta chain was found in a study of T cell clonotyping in hematopoietic cell transplantation. For the study at large: Recipients' pretransplant samples followed cytoreduction. The study, taken as a whole, reports: No sorting was done, leaving CD4 and CD8 contributions mixed. Pathologically expanded recipient clonotypes increased progressively from day 30 to day 180 as diversity fell.

Sequencing was performed with immunoSEQ multiplex PCR; in TCRdb, only in-frame clones are kept and a portion is missing. The table lists 75,000 to 95,000 clones, 90% to 96% of them singletons. Time point reported: recipient sample about 28 days before transplant, after cytoreduction. Recipient blood drawn about 28 days pretransplant and days 30, 100, 180 after. This CDR3 has 17 amino acids. CDR1 SGHRS and CDR2 YFSETQ come from the germline V gene. V was pared by 7 bases and J by 0 bases, with 9 bases of the junction left unmatched. On this clone itself: Its specificity is not known.

The chain has TRBV5-1 and TRBJ2-1; 11 bases map to TRBD2. The material was peripheral blood mononuclear cells, obtained before stem cell transplant. This TCR was sampled from a woman aged 45-59 years with acute myeloid leukemia. Some clones in this sample may be carry-over from other donors' samples. The CDR3 DNA is TGCGCCAGCCGGGGTACTAGCGGGGGTCACTCCTACAATGAGCAGTTCTTC. Protein sequence: CASRGTSGGHSYNEQFF.